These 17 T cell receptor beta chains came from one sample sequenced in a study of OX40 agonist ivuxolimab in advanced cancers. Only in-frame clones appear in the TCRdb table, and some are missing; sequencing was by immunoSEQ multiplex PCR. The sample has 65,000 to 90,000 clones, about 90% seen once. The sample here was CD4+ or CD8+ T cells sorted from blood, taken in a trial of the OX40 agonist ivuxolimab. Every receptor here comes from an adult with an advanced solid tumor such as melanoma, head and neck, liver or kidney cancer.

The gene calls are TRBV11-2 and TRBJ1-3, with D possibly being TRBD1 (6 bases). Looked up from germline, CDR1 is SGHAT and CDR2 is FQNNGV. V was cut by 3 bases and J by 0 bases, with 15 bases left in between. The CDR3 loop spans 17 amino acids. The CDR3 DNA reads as TGTGCCAGCAGCTTTACGGTCCGCAGGGGCTCTGGAAACACCATATATTTT. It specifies CASSFTVRRGSGNTIYF.

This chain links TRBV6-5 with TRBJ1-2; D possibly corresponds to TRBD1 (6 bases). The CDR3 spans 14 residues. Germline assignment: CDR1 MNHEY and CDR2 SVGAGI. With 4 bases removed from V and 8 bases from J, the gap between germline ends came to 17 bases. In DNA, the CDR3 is TGTGCCAGCAGTTCGTACAGGGCGAGGTTAGGCTACACCTTC. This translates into CASSSYRARLGYTF.

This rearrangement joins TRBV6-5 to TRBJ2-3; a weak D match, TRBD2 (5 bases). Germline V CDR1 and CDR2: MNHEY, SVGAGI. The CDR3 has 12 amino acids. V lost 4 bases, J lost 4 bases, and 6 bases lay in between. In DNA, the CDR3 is TGTGCCAGCAGTTCCGGGGCAGATACGCAGTATTTT. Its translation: CASSSGADTQYF.

CDR3 DNA: TGTGCCAGCAGTTTATACTCCTACGAGCAGTACTTC. Residues: CASSLYSYEQYF. The V call is TRBV28, the J call TRBJ2-7; D is unresolved. From germline, CDR1 is MDHEN and CDR2 SYDVKM. V dropped 1 base and J dropped 0 bases, with 1 base sitting between them. The CDR3 has 12 residues.

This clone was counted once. CDR3 protein: CASSKSYEQYF. CDR3 nucleotides: TGTGCCAGCAGTAAGTCCTACGAGCAGTACTTC. The rearrangement links TRBV6-5 to TRBJ2-7; D gene ambiguous. The CDR3 covers 11 residues. CDR1 and CDR2 from the germline V gene are MNHEY and SVGAGI. Trimming took off 5 bases at V and 1 base at J, with 3 bases between the two ends.

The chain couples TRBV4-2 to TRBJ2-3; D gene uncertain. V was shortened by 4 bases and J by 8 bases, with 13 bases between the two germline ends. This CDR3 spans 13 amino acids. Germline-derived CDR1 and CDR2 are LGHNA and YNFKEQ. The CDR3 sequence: CASSPVGLGTQYF. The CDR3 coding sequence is TGTGCCAGCAGCCCTGTGGGTCTGGGTACGCAGTATTTT.

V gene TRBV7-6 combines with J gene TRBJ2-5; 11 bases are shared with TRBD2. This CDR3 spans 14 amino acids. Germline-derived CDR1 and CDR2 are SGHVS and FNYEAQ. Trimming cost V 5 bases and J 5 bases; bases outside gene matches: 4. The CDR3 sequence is CASSPRTSGETQYF. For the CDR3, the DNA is TGTGCCAGCAGCCCCAGGACTAGCGGGGAGACCCAGTACTTC.

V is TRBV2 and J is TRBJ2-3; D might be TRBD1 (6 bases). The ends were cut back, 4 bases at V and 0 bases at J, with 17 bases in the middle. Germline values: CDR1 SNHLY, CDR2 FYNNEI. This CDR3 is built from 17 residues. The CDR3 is CASSVNRDTPSTDTQYF. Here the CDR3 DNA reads TGTGCCAGCAGTGTTAACCGGGACACTCCTAGCACAGATACGCAGTATTTT.

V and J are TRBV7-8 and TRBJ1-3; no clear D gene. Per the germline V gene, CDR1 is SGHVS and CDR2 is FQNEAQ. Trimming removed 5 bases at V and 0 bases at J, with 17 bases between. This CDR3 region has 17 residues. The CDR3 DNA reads TGTGCCAGCAGCCCCCACGGCTCCCTTAGCTCTGGAAACACCATATATTTT. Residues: CASSPHGSLSSGNTIYF.

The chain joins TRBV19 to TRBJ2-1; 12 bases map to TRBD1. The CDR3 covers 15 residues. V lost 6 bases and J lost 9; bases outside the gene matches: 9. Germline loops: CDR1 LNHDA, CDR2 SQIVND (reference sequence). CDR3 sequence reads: CASRPGTGGKGEQFF. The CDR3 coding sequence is TGTGCCAGTAGACCCGGGACAGGGGGCAAGGGTGAGCAGTTCTTC.

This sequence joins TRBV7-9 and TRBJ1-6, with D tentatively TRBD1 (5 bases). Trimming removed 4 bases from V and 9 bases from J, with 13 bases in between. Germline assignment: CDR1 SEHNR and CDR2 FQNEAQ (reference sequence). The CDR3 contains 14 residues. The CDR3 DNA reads TGTGCCAGCAGCTCCGACAGTCTTGGTTCACCCCTCCACTTT. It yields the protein CASSSDSLGSPLHF.

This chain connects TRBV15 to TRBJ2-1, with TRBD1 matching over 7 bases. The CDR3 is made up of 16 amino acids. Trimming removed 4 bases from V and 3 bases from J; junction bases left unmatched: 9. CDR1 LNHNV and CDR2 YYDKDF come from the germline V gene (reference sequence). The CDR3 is CATSIRKGQDYNEQFF. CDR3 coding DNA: TGTGCCACCAGCATCCGGAAAGGACAGGACTACAATGAGCAGTTCTTC.

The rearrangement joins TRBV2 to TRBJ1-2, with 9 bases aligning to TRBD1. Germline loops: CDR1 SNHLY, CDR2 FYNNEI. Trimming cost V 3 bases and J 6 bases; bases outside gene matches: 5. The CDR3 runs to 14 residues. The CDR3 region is CASSDFGTGNGYTF. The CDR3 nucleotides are TGTGCCAGCAGTGATTTTGGGACAGGGAATGGCTACACCTTC.

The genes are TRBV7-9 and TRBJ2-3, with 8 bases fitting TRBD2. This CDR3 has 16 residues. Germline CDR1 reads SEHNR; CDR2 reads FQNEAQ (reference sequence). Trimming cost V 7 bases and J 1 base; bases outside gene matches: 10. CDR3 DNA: TGTGCCAGCACCCTGGGGATTAGCGGGGGCACAGATACGCAGTATTTT. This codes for CASTLGISGGTDTQYF.

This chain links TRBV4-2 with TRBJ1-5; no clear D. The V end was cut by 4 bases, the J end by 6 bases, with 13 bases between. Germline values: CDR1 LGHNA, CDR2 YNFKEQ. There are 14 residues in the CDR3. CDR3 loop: CASSPAIPGQPQHF. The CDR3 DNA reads TGTGCCAGCAGCCCCGCTATCCCGGGTCAGCCCCAGCATTTT.

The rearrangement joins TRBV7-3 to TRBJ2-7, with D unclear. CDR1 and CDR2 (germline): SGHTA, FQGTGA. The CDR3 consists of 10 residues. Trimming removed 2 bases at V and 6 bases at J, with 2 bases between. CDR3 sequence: CASSLGEQYV. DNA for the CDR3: TGTGCCAGCAGCTTAGGCGAGCAGTACGTC.

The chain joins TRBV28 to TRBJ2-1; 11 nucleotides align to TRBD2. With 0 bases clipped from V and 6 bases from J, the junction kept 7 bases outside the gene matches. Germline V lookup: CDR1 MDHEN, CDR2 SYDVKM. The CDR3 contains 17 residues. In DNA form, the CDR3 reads TGTGCCAGCAGTTTATGGGCTAGCGGGGGGCCGGGCAATGAGCAGTTCTTC. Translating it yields CASSLWASGGPGNEQFF.